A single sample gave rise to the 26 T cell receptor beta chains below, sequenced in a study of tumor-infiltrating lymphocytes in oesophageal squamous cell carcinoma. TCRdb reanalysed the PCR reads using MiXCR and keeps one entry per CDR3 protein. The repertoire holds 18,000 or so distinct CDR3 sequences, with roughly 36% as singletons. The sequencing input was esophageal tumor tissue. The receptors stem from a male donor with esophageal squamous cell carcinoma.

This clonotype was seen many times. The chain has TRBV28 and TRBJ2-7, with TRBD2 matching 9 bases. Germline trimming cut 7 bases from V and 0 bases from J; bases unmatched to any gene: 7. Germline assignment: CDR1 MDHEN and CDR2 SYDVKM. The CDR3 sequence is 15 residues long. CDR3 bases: TGTGCCAGCATGCTCGGACTAGCGCCCTCCTACGAGCAGTACTTC. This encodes CASMLGLAPSYEQYF.

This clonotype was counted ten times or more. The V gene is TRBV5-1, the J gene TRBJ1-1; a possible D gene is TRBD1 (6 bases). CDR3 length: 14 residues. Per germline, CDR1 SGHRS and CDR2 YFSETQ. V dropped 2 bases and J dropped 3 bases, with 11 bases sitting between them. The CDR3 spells CASSFGQGYTEAFF. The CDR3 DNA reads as TGCGCCAGCAGCTTTGGGCAGGGGTACACTGAAGCTTTCTTT.

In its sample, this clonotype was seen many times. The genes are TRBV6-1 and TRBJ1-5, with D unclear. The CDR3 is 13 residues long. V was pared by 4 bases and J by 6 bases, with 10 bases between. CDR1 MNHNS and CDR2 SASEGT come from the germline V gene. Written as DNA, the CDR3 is TGTGCCAGCAGTGGGTCTTGGCGTCAGCCCCAGCATTTT. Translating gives CASSGSWRQPQHF.

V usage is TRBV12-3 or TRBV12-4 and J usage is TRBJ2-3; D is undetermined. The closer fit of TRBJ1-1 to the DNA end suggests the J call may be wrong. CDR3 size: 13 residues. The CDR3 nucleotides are TGTGCCAGCAGTTTGACGGTGAACACTGAAGCTTTCTTT. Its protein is CASSLTVNTEAFF.

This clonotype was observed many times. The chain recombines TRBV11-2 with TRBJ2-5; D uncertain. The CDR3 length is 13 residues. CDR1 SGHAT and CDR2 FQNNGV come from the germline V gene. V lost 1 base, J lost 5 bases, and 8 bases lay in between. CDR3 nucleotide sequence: TGTGCCAGCAGCTTAGGGCTAGGCGAGACCCAGTACTTC. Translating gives CASSLGLGETQYF.

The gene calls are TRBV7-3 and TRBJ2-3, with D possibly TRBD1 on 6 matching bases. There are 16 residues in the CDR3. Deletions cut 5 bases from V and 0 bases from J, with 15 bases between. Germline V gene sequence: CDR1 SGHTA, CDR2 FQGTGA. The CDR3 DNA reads TGTGCCAGCAGCGTAGGGTGGACAGTCAGCACAGATACGCAGTATTTT. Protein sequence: CASSVGWTVSTDTQYF.

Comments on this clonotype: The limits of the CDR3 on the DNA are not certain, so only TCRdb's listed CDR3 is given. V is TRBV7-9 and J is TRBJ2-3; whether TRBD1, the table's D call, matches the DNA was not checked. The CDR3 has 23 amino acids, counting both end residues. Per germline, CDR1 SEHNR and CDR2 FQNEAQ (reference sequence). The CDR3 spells CASSSGQGYETQYFGPGTDTQYF.

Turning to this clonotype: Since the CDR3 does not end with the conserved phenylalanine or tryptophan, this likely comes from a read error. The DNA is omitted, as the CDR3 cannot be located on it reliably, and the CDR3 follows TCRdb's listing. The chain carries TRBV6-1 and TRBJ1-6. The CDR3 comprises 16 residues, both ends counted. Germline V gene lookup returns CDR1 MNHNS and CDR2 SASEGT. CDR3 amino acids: CASSPLVSYNEQFFGP.

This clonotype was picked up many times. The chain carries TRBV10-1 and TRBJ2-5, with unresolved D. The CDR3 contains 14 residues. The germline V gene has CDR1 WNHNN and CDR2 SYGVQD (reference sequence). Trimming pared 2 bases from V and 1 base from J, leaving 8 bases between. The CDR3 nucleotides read TGCGCCAGCAGTGAGGATAGCAGCCAAGAGACCCAGTACTTC. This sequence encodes CASSEDSSQETQYF.

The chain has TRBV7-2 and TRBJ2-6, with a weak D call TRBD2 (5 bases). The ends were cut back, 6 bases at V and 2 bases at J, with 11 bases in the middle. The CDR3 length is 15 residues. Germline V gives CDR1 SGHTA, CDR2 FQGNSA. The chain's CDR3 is CASSRSGAGANVLTF. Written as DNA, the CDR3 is TGTGCCAGCAGTCGCAGCGGAGCTGGGGCCAACGTCCTGACTTTC.

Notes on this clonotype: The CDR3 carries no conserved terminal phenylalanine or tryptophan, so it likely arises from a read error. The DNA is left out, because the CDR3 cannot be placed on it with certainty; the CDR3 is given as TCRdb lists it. CDR3 loop: CASRRIQANYGYTFGS. This rearrangement joins TRBV27 to TRBJ2-7. Germline CDR1 MNHEY, CDR2 SMNVEV (reference sequence). The CDR3 region is 16 residues in length, termini included.

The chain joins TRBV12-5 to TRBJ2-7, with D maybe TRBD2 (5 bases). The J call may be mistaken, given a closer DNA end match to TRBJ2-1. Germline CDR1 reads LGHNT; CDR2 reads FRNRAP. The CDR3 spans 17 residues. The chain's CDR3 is CASGLAPPGYSYNEQFF. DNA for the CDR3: TGTGCTAGTGGTTTGGCACCCCCGGGGTACTCCTACAATGAGCAGTTCTTC.

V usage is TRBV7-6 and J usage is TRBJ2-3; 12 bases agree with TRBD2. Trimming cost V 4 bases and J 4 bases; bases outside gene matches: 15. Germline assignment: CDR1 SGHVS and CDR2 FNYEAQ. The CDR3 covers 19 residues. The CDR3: CASSSTSTSGGFGADTQYF. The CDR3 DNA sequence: TGTGCCAGCAGCTCAACGTCGACTAGCGGGGGCTTTGGCGCAGATACGCAGTATTTT.

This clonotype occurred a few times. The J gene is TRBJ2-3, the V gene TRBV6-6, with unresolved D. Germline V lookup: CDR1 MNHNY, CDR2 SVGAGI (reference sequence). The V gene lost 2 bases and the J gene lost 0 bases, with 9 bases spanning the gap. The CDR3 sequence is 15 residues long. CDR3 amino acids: CASSYMLGSTDTQYF. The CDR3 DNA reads TGTGCCAGCAGTTACATGCTCGGGAGCACAGATACGCAGTATTTT.

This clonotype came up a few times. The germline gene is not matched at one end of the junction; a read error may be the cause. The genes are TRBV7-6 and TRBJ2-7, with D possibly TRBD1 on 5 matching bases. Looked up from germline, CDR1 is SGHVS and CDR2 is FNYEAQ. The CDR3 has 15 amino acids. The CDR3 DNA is TGTGCCAGCAGCTTAGCCCAGGGCCCAAATTCACCCCTCCACTTC. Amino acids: CASSLAQGPNSPLHF.

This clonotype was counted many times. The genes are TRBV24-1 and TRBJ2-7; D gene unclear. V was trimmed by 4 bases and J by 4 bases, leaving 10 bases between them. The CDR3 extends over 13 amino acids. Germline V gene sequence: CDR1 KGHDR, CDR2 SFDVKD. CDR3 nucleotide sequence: TGTGCCACCAGTGACACCCAAGTTTACGAGCAGTACTTC. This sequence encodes CATSDTQVYEQYF.

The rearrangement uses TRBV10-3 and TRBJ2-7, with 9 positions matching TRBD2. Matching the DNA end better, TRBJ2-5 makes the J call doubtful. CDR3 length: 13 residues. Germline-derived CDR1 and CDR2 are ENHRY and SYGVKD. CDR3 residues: CAISWTSEETQYF. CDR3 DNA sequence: TGTGCCATCTCTTGGACTAGCGAAGAGACCCAGTACTTC.

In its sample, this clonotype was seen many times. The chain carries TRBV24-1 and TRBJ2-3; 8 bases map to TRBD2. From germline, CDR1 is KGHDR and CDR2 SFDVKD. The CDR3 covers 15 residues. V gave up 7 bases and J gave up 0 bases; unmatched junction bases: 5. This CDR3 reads CATSGTSGSTDTQYF. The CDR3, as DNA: TGTGCCACCAGCGGAACTAGCGGTAGCACAGATACGCAGTATTTT.

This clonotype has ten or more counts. CDR3 region: CASSLANLRGSFSYEQYF. The CDR3 bases are TGCGCCAGCAGCTTGGCCAATTTGCGCGGGAGTTTCTCCTACGAGCAGTACTTC. The chain has TRBV5-1 and TRBJ2-7; TRBD2 aligns across 7 bases. This CDR3 has 18 amino acids. Germline V lookup: CDR1 SGHRS, CDR2 YFSETQ. Trimming at V came to 0 bases and at J to 0 bases, leaving 12 bases not matched to a gene.

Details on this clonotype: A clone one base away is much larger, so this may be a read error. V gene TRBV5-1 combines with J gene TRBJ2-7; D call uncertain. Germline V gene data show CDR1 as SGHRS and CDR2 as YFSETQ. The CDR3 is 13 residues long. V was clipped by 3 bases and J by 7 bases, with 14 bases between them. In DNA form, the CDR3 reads TGCGCCAGCAGCTGGACGCCGGCATCTGAGCAGTACTTC. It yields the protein CASSWTPASEQYF.

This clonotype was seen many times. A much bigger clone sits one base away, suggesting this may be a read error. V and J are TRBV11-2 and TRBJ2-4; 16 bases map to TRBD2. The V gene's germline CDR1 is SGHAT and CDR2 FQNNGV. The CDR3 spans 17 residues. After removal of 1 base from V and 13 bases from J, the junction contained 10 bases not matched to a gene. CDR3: CASSLGMGLAGGGEQYF. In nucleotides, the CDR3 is TGTGCCAGCAGCTTAGGAATGGGACTAGCGGGAGGGGGGGAGCAGTACTTC.

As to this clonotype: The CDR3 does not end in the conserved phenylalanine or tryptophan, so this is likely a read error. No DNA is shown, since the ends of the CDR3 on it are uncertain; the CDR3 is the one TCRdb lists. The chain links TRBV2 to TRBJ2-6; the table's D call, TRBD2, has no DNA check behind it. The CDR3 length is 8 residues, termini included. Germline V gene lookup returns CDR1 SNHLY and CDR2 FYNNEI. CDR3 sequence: CASSEPRG.

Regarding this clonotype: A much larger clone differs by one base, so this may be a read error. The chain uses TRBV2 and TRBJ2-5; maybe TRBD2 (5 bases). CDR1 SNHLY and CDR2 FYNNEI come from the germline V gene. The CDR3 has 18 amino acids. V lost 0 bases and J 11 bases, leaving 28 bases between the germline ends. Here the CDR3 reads CASSEALRASADYNEQYF. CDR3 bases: TGTGCCAGCAGTGAAGCGCTTCGGGCCTCGGCCGACTACAATGAGCAGTACTTC.

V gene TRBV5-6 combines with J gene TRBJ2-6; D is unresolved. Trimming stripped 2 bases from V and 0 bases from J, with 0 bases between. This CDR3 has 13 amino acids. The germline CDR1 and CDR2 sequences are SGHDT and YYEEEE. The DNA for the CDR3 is TGTGCCAGCAGCTTCTCTGGGGCCAACGTCCTGACTTTC. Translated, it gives CASSFSGANVLTF.

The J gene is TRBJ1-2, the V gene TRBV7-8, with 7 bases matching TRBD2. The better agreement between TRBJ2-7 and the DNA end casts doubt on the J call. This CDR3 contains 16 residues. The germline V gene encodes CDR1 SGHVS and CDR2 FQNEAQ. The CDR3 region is CASTPVGLNSYNEQYF. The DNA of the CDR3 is TGTGCCAGCACCCCAGTGGGACTAAACTCCTACAATGAGCAGTACTTC.

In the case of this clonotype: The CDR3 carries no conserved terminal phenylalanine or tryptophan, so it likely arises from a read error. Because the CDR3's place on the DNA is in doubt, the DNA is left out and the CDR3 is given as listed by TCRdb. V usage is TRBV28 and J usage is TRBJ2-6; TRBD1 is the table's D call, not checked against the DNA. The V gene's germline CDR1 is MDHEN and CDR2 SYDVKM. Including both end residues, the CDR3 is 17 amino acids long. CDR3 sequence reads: CASRGRSAGEREQFFGA.